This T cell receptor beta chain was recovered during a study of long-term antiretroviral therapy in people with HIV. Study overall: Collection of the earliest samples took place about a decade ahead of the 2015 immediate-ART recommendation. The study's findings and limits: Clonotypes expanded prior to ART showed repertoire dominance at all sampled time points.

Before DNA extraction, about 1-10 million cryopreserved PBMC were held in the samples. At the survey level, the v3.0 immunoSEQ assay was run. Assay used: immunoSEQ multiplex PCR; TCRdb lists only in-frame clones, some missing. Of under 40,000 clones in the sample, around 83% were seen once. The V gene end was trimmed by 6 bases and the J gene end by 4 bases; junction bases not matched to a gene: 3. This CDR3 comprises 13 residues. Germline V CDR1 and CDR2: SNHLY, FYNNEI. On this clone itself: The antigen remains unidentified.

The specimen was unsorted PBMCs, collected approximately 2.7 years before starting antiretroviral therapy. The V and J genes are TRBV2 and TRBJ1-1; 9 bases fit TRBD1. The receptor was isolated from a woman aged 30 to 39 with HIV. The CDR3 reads CASRTGGPTEAFF. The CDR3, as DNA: TGTGCCAGCAGGACAGGGGGGCCCACTGAAGCTTTCTTT.